One and the same sample provided the 25 T cell receptor beta chains below, sequenced in a study of T cells in Graves' hyperthyroidism and ophthalmopathy. Using RNA transcripts as the source, TCR beta CDR3 regions were amplified. HTBI primers drove first-round RT-PCR of the TCR CDR3. Using its own MiXCR run on the multiplex PCR reads, TCRdb lists one record per CDR3 protein. The data show more than 350,000 distinct CDR3 sequences, roughly 14% seen once. What was sequenced was blood. The receptors were sampled from a woman aged 30 to 39 with Graves' ophthalmopathy.

This clonotype was recorded at least ten times. The chain recombines TRBV12-3 or TRBV12-4 with TRBJ1-2; D unresolved. CDR3 length: 14 amino acids. V lost 5 bases, J lost 11 bases, and 21 bases lay in between. DNA of the CDR3: TGTGCCAGCAGTCTCAATGGCGGGCCGTCGGGATACACCTTC. Translation: CASSLNGGPSGYTF.

This clonotype occurred many times. The genes are TRBV20-1 and TRBJ2-6, with no clear D. The germline V gene has CDR1 DFQATT and CDR2 SNEGSKA (reference sequence). Trimming shortened V by 3 bases and J by 0 bases, and 9 bases separated the two germline ends. The CDR3 totals 15 residues. The CDR3 loop reads CSASDLLSGANVLTF. CDR3 DNA sequence: TGCAGTGCTAGTGACTTACTCTCTGGGGCCAACGTCCTGACTTTC.

The chain combines TRBV20-1 with TRBJ2-1, with D uncertain. The CDR3 contains 14 residues. The ends were cut back, 5 bases at V and 3 bases at J, with 14 bases in the middle. Germline V gene data show CDR1 as DFQATT and CDR2 as SNEGSKA (reference sequence). The CDR3 sequence is CSASDKKLYNEQFF. The CDR3 bases are TGCAGTGCTTCCGACAAAAAACTCTACAATGAGCAGTTCTTC.

CDR3 in amino acids: CASRAPAGNDEQFF. The CDR3 bases are TGTGCCAGCAGGGCTCCGGCCGGCAACGATGAGCAGTTCTTC. The chain recombines TRBV6-2 or TRBV6-3 with TRBJ2-1; D unclear. Germline V gene sequence: CDR1 MNHEY, CDR2 SVGEGT. The CDR3 totals 14 residues. V lost 6 bases, J lost 8 bases, and 17 bases lay in between.

This clonotype was seen at least ten times. The chain is built from TRBV7-9 and TRBJ2-5, with D perhaps matching TRBD1 or TRBD2 (5 bases each). CDR3 size: 17 residues. CDR1 is SEHNR, CDR2 FQNEAQ, per germline (reference sequence). Trimming stripped 6 bases from V and 5 bases from J, with 25 bases between. DNA of the CDR3: TGTGCCAGCAGTCCACTTACGGCGGGCAGGGAGCGGGAGACCCAGTACTTC. Translated: CASSPLTAGRERETQYF. Based on the CDR3 plus reference TRBV7-9 and TRBJ2-5, the full variable domain is DTGVSQNPRHKITKRGQNVTFRCDPISEHNRLYWYRQTLGQGPEFLTYFQNEAQLEKSRLLSDRFSAERPKGSFSTLEIQRTEQGDSAMYLCASSPLTAGRERETQYFGPGTRLLVL.

This clonotype was counted ten times or more. The chain couples TRBV4-1 to TRBJ1-1, with D maybe TRBD1 (6 bases). Germline assignment: CDR1 MGHRA and CDR2 YSYEKL. The V end lost 0 bases, the J end lost 4 bases, and 12 bases lay between the germline ends. The CDR3 consists of 15 residues. The CDR3 coding sequence is TGCGCCAGCAGCCAAGAAGTGTCAGGGGTCACTGAAGCTTTCTTT. Translating it yields CASSQEVSGVTEAFF.

This clonotype turned up a few times. This chain links TRBV27 with TRBJ2-2; D gene uncertain. The germline V and J ends were trimmed by 2 bases and 5 bases, with 6 bases remaining between them. Germline CDR1 is MNHEY and CDR2 is SMNVEV (reference sequence). The length of the CDR3 is 13 residues. The CDR3 coding sequence is TGTGCCAGCAGTTTAATGGGGACCGGGGAGCTGTTTTTT. Residues: CASSLMGTGELFF.

This clonotype was seen at least ten times. V and J are TRBV7-2 and TRBJ2-4; 7 bases fit TRBD2. Germline V CDR1 and CDR2: SGHTA, FQGNSA. This CDR3 contains 17 residues. The ends lost 1 base at V and 4 bases at J; junction bases unmatched: 10. CDR3 DNA: TGTGCCAGCAGCTTAGTTGTCGGGAACGGGAGGAAAAACATTCAGTACTTC. Its translation: CASSLVVGNGRKNIQYF.

This clonotype was seen repeatedly, ten times or more. The chain joins TRBV7-2 to TRBJ2-5; the match to TRBD1 covers 8 bases. V gave up 2 bases and J gave up 2 bases; unmatched junction bases: 16. Germline assignment: CDR1 SGHTA and CDR2 FQGNSA. The CDR3 extends over 19 amino acids. Here the CDR3 reads CASSLRPKGGQARQETQYF. The CDR3 DNA sequence: TGTGCCAGCAGCTTAAGACCTAAGGGGGGACAGGCGAGACAAGAGACCCAGTACTTC.

This clonotype was counted only a few times. The chain employs TRBV5-8 and TRBJ2-7, with D perhaps matching TRBD2 (5 bases). The CDR3 runs 17 residues. CDR1 is SGHTS, CDR2 YDEGEE, per germline. The V gene lost 2 bases and the J gene lost 3 bases, with 21 bases spanning the gap. The CDR3 is CASSFMRTDSYFYEQYF. CDR3 DNA sequence: TGTGCCAGCAGCTTCATGAGGACTGATTCTTATTTCTACGAGCAGTACTTC.

This clonotype was detected many times. V is TRBV27 and J is TRBJ2-1; 9 nucleotides line up with TRBD1. The CDR3 extends over 18 amino acids. The germline CDR1 and CDR2 sequences are MNHEY and SMNVEV (reference sequence). Trimming took 3 bases from V and 4 from J; bases not matched to a gene: 13. This chain's CDR3 is CASSLRDRGDERYNEQFF. CDR3 nucleotides: TGTGCCAGCAGTTTGAGAGACAGGGGGGACGAGCGTTACAATGAGCAGTTCTTC.

This clonotype occurred many times. The J gene is TRBJ2-3, the V gene TRBV11-3; 12 bases map to TRBD2. Germline V gene lookup returns CDR1 SGHNT and CDR2 YENEEA. This CDR3 is built from 18 residues. J was trimmed by 2 bases and V by 1 base; bases with no gene match: 7. CDR3 nucleotides: TGTGCCAGCAGCTTAGCGGAATCTAGCGGGGGGGCCACAGATACGCAGTATTTT. Protein product: CASSLAESSGGATDTQYF.

This clonotype was detected ten times or more. The genes are TRBV6-1 and TRBJ2-3; D possibly corresponds to TRBD2 (5 bases). The CDR3 has 16 amino acids. The V gene's germline CDR1 is MNHNS and CDR2 SASEGT. Trimming took off 6 bases at V and 2 bases at J, with 18 bases between the two ends. CDR3 sequence reads: CASSAQGRELTDTQYF. CDR3 DNA sequence: TGTGCCAGCAGCGCACAAGGAAGGGAGCTCACAGATACGCAGTATTTT.

This clonotype was seen ten or more times. This chain links TRBV6-5 with TRBJ2-7, with D possibly matching TRBD1 (5 bases). V lost 2 bases and J 9 bases, leaving 11 bases between the germline ends. This CDR3 is 12 amino acids long. In germline, CDR1 is MNHEY, CDR2 SVGAGI. The CDR3 region is CASSYTGVRQYF. The CDR3 DNA follows: TGTGCCAGCAGTTACACAGGCGTGCGGCAGTACTTC.

This clonotype has only a few counts. CDR3 protein: CASRASSLAENTGELFF. Here the CDR3 DNA reads TGTGCCAGCAGGGCCTCCTCGCTAGCGGAGAACACCGGGGAGCTGTTTTTT. The chain is built from TRBV9 and TRBJ2-2; 7 bases line up with TRBD2. CDR3 length: 17 residues. V trimming: 5 bases; J trimming: 1 base; junction bases outside the gene matches: 11. Germline V gene lookup returns CDR1 SGDLS and CDR2 YYNGEE.

The chain uses TRBV4-1 and TRBJ1-6; D uncertain. V was shortened by 1 base and J by 10 bases, with 8 bases between the two germline ends. This CDR3 is 13 amino acids long. The germline V gene has CDR1 MGHRA and CDR2 YSYEKL. The CDR3 DNA sequence: TGCGCCAGCAGCCAAGTTGTACCCTCACCCCTCCACTTT. Protein product: CASSQVVPSPLHF.

This clonotype was counted many times. The chain employs TRBV11-1 and TRBJ2-6; the match to TRBD1 covers 11 bases. This CDR3 spans 14 amino acids. Trimming removed 5 bases from V and 12 bases from J; junction bases left unmatched: 6. Looked up from germline, CDR1 is SGHAT and CDR2 is FQDESV (reference sequence). Here the CDR3 reads CASSPVGTGGVLTF. CDR3 DNA: TGTGCCAGCAGCCCAGTTGGGACAGGGGGCGTCCTGACTTTC.

This clonotype showed up many times. This chain connects TRBV30 to TRBJ1-1; D not certain. CDR1 and CDR2 from the germline V gene are GTSNPN and SVGIG (reference sequence). The CDR3 sequence is 12 residues long. V lost 2 bases to trimming and J lost 1 base, with 5 bases between them. The CDR3 loop reads CAWSRANTEAFF. CDR3 nucleotide sequence: TGTGCCTGGAGTAGGGCGAACACTGAAGCTTTCTTT.

This clonotype was observed at least ten times. This chain joins TRBV12-3 or TRBV12-4 and TRBJ2-3; D perhaps matches TRBD2 (6 bases). The CDR3 sequence is 15 residues long. V dropped 7 bases and J dropped 1 base, with 15 bases sitting between them. CDR3 coding DNA: TGTGCCAGCAACCATCGGGGGATGGGCACAGATACGCAGTATTTT. Its translation is CASNHRGMGTDTQYF.

This clonotype was recorded a few times. The genes are TRBV5-4 and TRBJ2-7, with 10 positions matching TRBD1. V shed 5 bases and J 7 bases; nucleotides not matched to a gene: 9. Germline V CDR1 and CDR2: SGHNT, YYREEE (reference sequence). The CDR3 is 14 amino acids. DNA for the CDR3: TGTGCCAGCAGAACCGGGACAGGGGCACGGGAGCAGTACTTC. It codes for CASRTGTGAREQYF.

This clonotype was detected many times. The CDR3 bases are TGTGCCAGCAGTCGGGGAAGTTCCTACAATGAGCAGTTCTTC. This codes for CASSRGSSYNEQFF. The chain employs TRBV27 and TRBJ2-1; D is perhaps TRBD2 (5 bases). Germline CDR1 MNHEY, CDR2 SMNVEV (reference sequence). V was cut by 5 bases and J by 1 base, with 9 bases left in between. The CDR3 covers 14 residues.

The genes are TRBV3-1 and TRBJ1-5; D unclear. CDR3 length: 13 residues. The V gene's germline CDR1 is LGHDT and CDR2 YNNKEL (reference sequence). V was pared by 0 bases and J by 6 bases, with 6 bases between. The CDR3 spells CASSQELTQPQHF. The CDR3 DNA sequence: TGTGCCAGCAGCCAAGAGTTAACTCAGCCCCAGCATTTT.

At least ten counts were recorded for this clonotype. Mismatch with germline at one junction end may stem from a read error. CDR3 sequence reads: CATSRDRAGSNENLFF. CDR3 bases: TGTGCCACCAGCAGAGATCGGGCAGGCAGTAATGAAAACCTGTTTTTT. The chain employs TRBV15 and TRBJ1-4; unclear D gene. The CDR3 consists of 16 residues. Germline CDR1 LNHNV, CDR2 YYDKDF (reference sequence).

This clonotype was recorded many times. The chain carries TRBV6-5 and TRBJ2-7; D ambiguous. The length of the CDR3 is 12 residues. The V and J ends lost 8 bases and 2 bases respectively, with 10 bases between them. CDR1 is MNHEY and CDR2 is SVGAGI in the germline V gene. CDR3 DNA: TGTGCCAGCCGAGGAGACCCCTACGAGCAGTACTTC. Amino acid sequence: CASRGDPYEQYF.

This clonotype was seen at least ten times. The V and J genes are TRBV7-3 and TRBJ2-1; D is unclear. Deletions cut 2 bases from V and 3 bases from J, with 14 bases between. The CDR3 contains 16 residues. Germline V CDR1 and CDR2: SGHTA, FQGTGA. CDR3 in DNA: TGTGCCAGCAGCTTAGGCCCAAAAAAATACTACAATGAGCAGTTCTTC. It yields the protein CASSLGPKKYYNEQFF.